This TCR beta chain derives from a study of T cells in Graves' hyperthyroidism and ophthalmopathy. What was amplified from RNA transcripts were TCR beta CDR3 regions. The primer set for the first-round RT-PCR of the TCR CDR3 was HTBI. TCRdb independently ran MiXCR on the multiplex PCR reads; one entry per CDR3 protein. The data show 500,000 to 600,000 distinct CDR3 sequences, 46% seen once. Looked up from germline, CDR1 is ENHRY and CDR2 is SYGVKD. There are 14 residues in the CDR3. Trimming at V came to 9 bases and at J to 10 bases, leaving 14 bases not matched to a gene. General observations from the study: Researchers found most expanded thyroid clonotypes above 0.001 in blood as well.

On this clonotype: The antigen is unknown.

Material: peripheral blood or thyroid tissue (not recorded which). V and J are TRBV10-3 and TRBJ1-4; the match to TRBD1 covers 7 bases. This sequence was found in an adult woman with Graves' disease, either hyperthyroidism or ophthalmopathy (not recorded which). As DNA, the CDR3 is TGTGCCATTGCCAACAGGGGAGAAGTCGGAAAACTGTTTTTT. Protein: CAIANRGEVGKLFF.